This T cell receptor (beta chain) was sequenced during a study of beta chain features in type 1 diabetes. Study-level results: Naive, central memory and Treg TCRB repertoires appeared more alike in patients than in healthy donors. Insertions at VDJ junctions were less frequent in type 1 diabetes patients. These patients also deleted more nucleotides at the same junctions. People with Type 1 diabetes carried modestly yet significantly shorter TCRB CDR3s in all four CD4+ subsets.

As every portion of the isolated RNA was reverse transcribed, the sequencing read expressed TCRB transcripts. Some clones are missing from TCRdb's copy, which holds only in-frame ones; the method was immunoSEQ multiplex PCR. The table shows 240,000 or so clones, with just over 20% occurring only once. CDR1 is SGHRS and CDR2 is YFSETQ in the germline V gene. Losses at the gene ends were 4 bases for V and 3 bases for J; bases not matched to a gene: 11. This CDR3 region has 17 residues. Donors underwent one heparinised blood draw, around 100 mL on average. Populations obtained by sorting all exceeded 98% purity. Concerning this clone: Its antigen is not known.

The TCR sequence derives from a woman aged 40-49 years with type 1 diabetes. This chain connects TRBV5-1 to TRBJ2-1; 9 nucleotides align to TRBD2. The sequenced sample was naive CD4+ T cells from blood. CDR3 residues: CASSRSALAGLYNEQFF. CDR3 sequence (DNA): TGCGCCAGCAGCCGGTCCGCTCTAGCGGGACTCTACAATGAGCAGTTCTTC.